Following are 22 T cell receptor beta chains from one sample sequenced in a study of blood T cell repertoires in COVID-19. Clones were read by immunoSEQ multiplex PCR, and TCRdb kept only the in-frame ones, dropping some. The data show just under 55,000 clones, around 86% seen once. Specimen: peripheral blood. The receptors originated from a woman aged 60-75 years with acute or convalescent COVID-19.

This clone has just one count. The chain couples TRBV3-1 (or the pseudogene TRBV3-2) to TRBJ1-6; 9 bases map to TRBD1. The junction had 4 bases not matched to a gene; V was cut back by 4 bases and J by 6 bases. The V gene's germline CDR1 is LGHDT and CDR2 YNNKEL (reference sequence). This CDR3 region has 15 residues. The CDR3 reads CASSPRGQGNSPLHF. The CDR3 nucleotides read TGTGCCAGCAGCCCCAGGGGACAGGGTAATTCACCCCTCCACTTT.

V gene TRBV7-9 combines with J gene TRBJ2-3, with TRBD1 matching over 7 bases. This CDR3 comprises 12 residues. Germline lookup yields CDR1 SEHNR and CDR2 FQNEAQ (reference sequence). The ends lost 9 bases at V and 5 bases at J; junction bases unmatched: 5. DNA of the CDR3: TGTGCCAGAATACAGGGGAGAGATACGCAGTATTTT. Translation: CARIQGRDTQYF. Based on the CDR3 plus reference TRBV7-9 and TRBJ2-3, the full variable domain is DTGVSQNPRHKITKRGQNVTFRCDPISEHNRLYWYRQTLGQGPEFLTYFQNEAQLEKSRLLSDRFSAERPKGSFSTLEIQRTEQGDSAMYLCARIQGRDTQYFGPGTRLTVL.

V is TRBV24-1 and J is TRBJ2-5; D possibly corresponds to TRBD1 (6 bases). Deletions cut 5 bases from V and 4 bases from J, with 13 bases between. Germline V lookup: CDR1 KGHDR, CDR2 SFDVKD. This CDR3 is 14 amino acids long. CDR3 protein: CATSGGQGSETQYF. The DNA of the CDR3 is TGTGCCACCAGTGGGGGGCAAGGTTCAGAGACCCAGTACTTC.

V and J are TRBV2 and TRBJ2-7, with D unresolved. This CDR3 region has 14 residues. CDR1 SNHLY and CDR2 FYNNEI come from the germline V gene. V lost 1 base to trimming and J lost 2 bases, with 9 bases between them. CDR3 protein: CASSEDSRTYEQYF. The CDR3 nucleotides are TGTGCCAGCAGTGAAGACAGCAGGACCTACGAGCAGTACTTC.

This clone was detected ten times or more. The chain carries TRBV27 and TRBJ2-1, with TRBD2 matching 10 bases. J lost 4 bases, V lost 2 bases, and 5 bases had no gene match. CDR3 length: 16 residues. CDR1 and CDR2 (germline): MNHEY, SMNVEV (reference sequence). Here the CDR3 reads CASSLSGGARYNEQFF. CDR3 in DNA: TGTGCCAGCAGTTTAAGCGGGGGGGCTAGGTACAATGAGCAGTTCTTC.

V is TRBV6-5 and J is TRBJ1-6, with TRBD1 matching over 9 bases. The CDR3 totals 15 residues. CDR1 MNHEY and CDR2 SVGAGI come from the germline V gene. Trimming at V came to 6 bases and at J to 5 bases, leaving 5 bases not matched to a gene. The CDR3 bases are TGTGCCAGCAGCAGGACAGGGGTTAATAATTCACCCCTCCACTTT. Translated: CASSRTGVNNSPLHF.

The CDR3 reads CASNRQPNTEAFF. The CDR3 bases are TGTGCCAGCAACAGACAGCCGAACACTGAAGCTTTCTTT. The chain couples TRBV2 to TRBJ1-1; D is possibly TRBD1 (5 bases). CDR3 length equals 13 residues. CDR1 and CDR2 (germline): SNHLY, FYNNEI. V lost 7 bases and J lost 1, with 10 bases in between.

This clone was seen just once. J is TRBJ1-1 and V is TRBV28, with D tentatively TRBD1 (6 bases). CDR3 length: 12 amino acids. Trimming shortened V by 5 bases and J by 5 bases, and 9 bases separated the two germline ends. The germline CDR1 and CDR2 sequences are MDHEN and SYDVKM. CDR3 region: CASSLQGTEAFF. CDR3 in DNA: TGTGCCAGCAGTCTCCAGGGGACTGAAGCTTTCTTT.

This chain uses TRBV24-1 with TRBJ1-3, with TRBD1 matching over 7 bases. The CDR3 has 19 residues. The V gene end was trimmed by 7 bases and the J gene end by 2 bases; junction bases not matched to a gene: 19. CDR1 and CDR2 from the germline V gene are KGHDR and SFDVKD. CDR3 in amino acids: CATSVLSTGFGRAGNTIYF. Written as DNA, the CDR3 is TGTGCCACCAGCGTCCTATCGACAGGGTTCGGCAGGGCTGGAAACACCATATATTTT.

CDR3 coding DNA: TGTGCCAGCAGCCTACAAGGGGTTAGAGGTGGCAATTCACCCCTCCACTTT. Its protein product is CASSLQGVRGGNSPLHF. The V call is TRBV7-6, the J call TRBJ1-6, with D tentatively TRBD1 (5 bases). Trimming cost V 5 bases and J 7 bases, with 21 bases left between them. The CDR3 is 17 amino acids. Germline CDR1 and CDR2: SGHVS and FNYEAQ.

Points on this clone: The same CDR3 also results from other DNA sequences found in this sample. This rearrangement joins TRBV18 to TRBJ1-1; TRBD1 is a possible D gene (6 bases). V was clipped by 6 bases and J by 1 base, with 9 bases between them. The CDR3 consists of 13 residues. Per germline, CDR1 KGHSH and CDR2 LQKENI. The CDR3 DNA is TGTGCCAGCTCGAGGACAGAGAACACTGAAGCTTTCTTT. This encodes CASSRTENTEAFF.

This clone has just a few counts. This chain links TRBV6-5 with TRBJ2-5, with TRBD1 matching over 7 bases. The CDR3 is 15 amino acids. V lost 5 bases, J lost 3 bases, and 9 bases stayed unmatched. CDR1 MNHEY and CDR2 SVGAGI come from the germline V gene. The CDR3 here is CASSPKGAGKETQYF. The CDR3 bases are TGTGCCAGCAGTCCCAAGGGGGCCGGGAAAGAGACCCAGTACTTC.

The V and J genes are TRBV7-3 and TRBJ2-2, with TRBD2 as a possible D gene (5 bases). From germline, CDR1 is SGHTA and CDR2 FQGTGA. The V end lost 5 bases, the J end lost 1 base, and 5 bases lay between the germline ends. This CDR3 has 13 residues. This chain's CDR3 is CASSRENTGELFF. The CDR3 DNA is TGTGCCAGCAGCCGGGAGAACACCGGGGAGCTGTTTTTT. The full variable domain, rest sourced from reference TRBV7-3 and TRBJ2-2, is GAGVSQTPSNKVTEKGKYVELRCDPISGHTALYWYRQSLGQGPEFLIYFQGTGAADDSGLPNDRFFAVRPEGSVSTLKIQRTERGDSAVYLCASSRENTGELFFGEGSRLTVL.

The chain has TRBV25-1 and TRBJ2-1, with D tentatively TRBD2 (5 bases). The germline V and J ends were trimmed by 1 base and 5 bases, with 21 bases remaining between them. The germline V gene encodes CDR1 MGHDK and CDR2 SYGVNS. This CDR3 contains 18 residues. CDR3 in amino acids: CASSELPPWVEVDNEQFF. In nucleotides, the CDR3 is TGTGCCAGCAGTGAATTACCTCCTTGGGTGGAGGTGGACAATGAGCAGTTCTTC.

The J gene is TRBJ1-2, the V gene TRBV25-1, with D maybe TRBD1 (5 bases). V lost 0 bases to trimming and J lost 4 bases, with 18 bases between them. From germline, CDR1 is MGHDK and CDR2 SYGVNS. The CDR3 is 17 residues long. The CDR3 here is CASSEYSKGLGSYGYTF. The DNA for the CDR3 is TGTGCCAGCAGTGAATATAGTAAGGGGTTGGGTAGCTATGGCTACACCTTC.

The chain couples TRBV29-1 to TRBJ1-2; 7 bases are a match to TRBD1. Germline V gene data show CDR1 as SQVTM and CDR2 as ANQGSEA. The CDR3 extends over 13 amino acids. The J segment lost 0 bases and the V segment lost 4 bases, leaving 2 bases of the junction unmatched. CDR3 protein: CSVVGQTNYGYTF. The CDR3, as DNA: TGCAGCGTTGTGGGACAGACTAACTATGGCTACACCTTC.

J is TRBJ1-1 and V is TRBV30, with a possible D match to TRBD1 (6 bases). V was clipped by 4 bases and J by 5 bases, with 8 bases between them. CDR3 length: 11 amino acids. The germline gives CDR1 GTSNPN, CDR2 SVGIG (reference sequence). CDR3 region: CAWTGVTEAFF. The CDR3 DNA reads as TGTGCCTGGACAGGGGTTACTGAAGCTTTCTTT.

V usage is TRBV14 and J usage is TRBJ1-2, with D unresolved. Germline V gene sequence: CDR1 SGHDN, CDR2 FVKESK. CDR3 length: 14 residues. The germline V and J ends were trimmed by 3 bases and 0 bases, with 8 bases remaining between them. Written as DNA, the CDR3 is TGTGCCAGCAGCCAGGGCAAGTCTAACTATGGCTACACCTTC. Its translation: CASSQGKSNYGYTF.

The chain joins TRBV7-2 to TRBJ2-6; D is unclear. The V end was cut by 5 bases, the J end by 4 bases, with 9 bases between. This CDR3 is built from 14 residues. Germline V gene data show CDR1 as SGHTA and CDR2 as FQGNSA. DNA for the CDR3: TGTGCCAGCAGCCGGTCCTCGGGGGCCAACGTCCTGACTTTC. Amino acids: CASSRSSGANVLTF.

Only one count was recorded for this clone. The rearrangement uses TRBV27 and TRBJ2-7, with D perhaps matching TRBD2 (5 bases). The CDR3 has 11 amino acids. Germline assignment: CDR1 MNHEY and CDR2 SMNVEV (reference sequence). V lost 6 bases and J 3 bases, leaving 6 bases between the germline ends. In DNA, the CDR3 is TGTGCCAGCAGACGGGGCTACGAGCAGTACTTC. Translated: CASRRGYEQYF.

This clone showed up just once. The gene calls are TRBV5-5 and TRBJ1-1, with TRBD1 as a possible D gene (6 bases). The CDR3 runs 13 residues. The V end lost 1 base, the J end lost 6 bases, and 10 bases lay between the germline ends. CDR1 and CDR2 (germline): SGHKS, YYEKEE (reference sequence). The CDR3 region is CASSLSWGPEAFF. For the CDR3, the DNA is TGTGCCAGCAGCTTGTCCTGGGGGCCTGAAGCTTTCTTT. The full variable domain, completed using reference TRBV5-5 and TRBJ1-1, is DAGVTQSPTHLIKTRGQQVTLRCSPISGHKSVSWYQQVLGQGPQFIFQYYEKEERGRGNFPDRFSARQFPNYSSELNVNALLLGDSALYLCASSLSWGPEAFFGQGTRLTVV.

The chain couples TRBV9 to TRBJ2-7; perhaps TRBD2 as D (5 bases). The V and J ends lost 2 bases and 7 bases respectively, with 16 bases between them. There are 14 residues in the CDR3. Looked up from germline, CDR1 is SGDLS and CDR2 is YYNGEE. The CDR3: CASSVGFRGGEQYF. Written as DNA, the CDR3 is TGTGCCAGCAGCGTGGGATTCCGGGGTGGAGAGCAGTACTTC.